This T cell receptor beta chain is drawn from a study of blood T cell repertoires in COVID-19. Source study methods: Amplified reference gene primers provided the basis for estimating nucleated cell counts. Using immunoSEQ multiplex PCR, the repertoire was profiled, and TCRdb retains in-frame clones only, with some absent. V and J calls and clone size come straight from that table; D and trimming were deduced from the DNA. The sample comprises about 240,000 clones, around 90% of which are singletons, and 0.95% to 1% rests with the top ten. Germline-derived CDR1 and CDR2 are SGHRS and YFSETQ. The length of the CDR3 is 17 residues. V lost 4 bases, J lost 0 bases, and 18 bases lay in between.

This rearrangement joins TRBV5-1 to TRBJ2-3; TRBD2 is a possible D gene (6 bases). The receptor was derived from a woman between 40 and 50 years old who had recovered from COVID-19. Sequencing input: peripheral blood. The CDR3 nucleotides are TGCGCCAGCAGCGGTGCGCTTTCTAGCGCCAGCACAGATACGCAGTATTTT. It translates to CASSGALSSASTDTQYF.